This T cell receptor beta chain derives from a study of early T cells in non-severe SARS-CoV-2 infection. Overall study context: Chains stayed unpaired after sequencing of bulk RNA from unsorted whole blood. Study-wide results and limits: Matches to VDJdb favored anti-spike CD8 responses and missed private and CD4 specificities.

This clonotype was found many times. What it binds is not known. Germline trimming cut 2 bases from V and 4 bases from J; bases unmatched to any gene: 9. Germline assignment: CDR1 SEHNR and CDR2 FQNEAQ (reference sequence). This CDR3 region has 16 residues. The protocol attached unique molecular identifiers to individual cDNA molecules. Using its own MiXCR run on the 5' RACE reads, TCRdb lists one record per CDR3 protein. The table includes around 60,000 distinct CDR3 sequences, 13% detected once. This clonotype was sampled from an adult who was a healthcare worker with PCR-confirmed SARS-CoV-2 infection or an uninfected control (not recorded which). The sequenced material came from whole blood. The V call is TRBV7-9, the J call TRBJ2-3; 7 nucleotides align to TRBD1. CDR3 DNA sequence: TGTGCCAGCAGCTTAACGACAGGGATGGGAGCAGATACGCAGTATTTT. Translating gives CASSLTTGMGADTQYF.